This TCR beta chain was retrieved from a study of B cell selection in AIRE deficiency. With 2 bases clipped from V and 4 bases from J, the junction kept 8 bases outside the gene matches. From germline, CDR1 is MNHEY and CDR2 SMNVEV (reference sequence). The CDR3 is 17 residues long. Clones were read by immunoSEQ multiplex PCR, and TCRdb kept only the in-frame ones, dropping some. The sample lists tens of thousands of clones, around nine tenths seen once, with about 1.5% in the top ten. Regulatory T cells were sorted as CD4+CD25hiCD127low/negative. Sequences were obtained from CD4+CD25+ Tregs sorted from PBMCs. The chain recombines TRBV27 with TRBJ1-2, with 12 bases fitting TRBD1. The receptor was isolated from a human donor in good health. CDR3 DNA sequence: TGTGCCAGCAGTTTAGCGGGACAGGGGGCCGGTGGCTATGGCTACACCTTC. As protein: CASSLAGQGAGGYGYTF.